The 7 T cell receptor beta chains given below trace back to one sample, sequenced in a study of T cell repertoires in cytomegalovirus infection. TCRdb ran MiXCR on the reads and lists one entry per CDR3 protein. The data hold around 270,000 distinct CDR3 sequences, with around 9% observed a single time. The specimen was PBMCs. The receptors shown here come from a human donor in good health (CMV status not recorded). Some clones in this sample may be carry-over from other donors' samples.

This clonotype was detected a few times. The genes are TRBV18 and TRBJ2-3, with D uncertain. The V gene lost 4 bases and the J gene lost 2 bases, with 7 bases spanning the gap. Germline CDR1 reads KGHSH; CDR2 reads LQKENI. CDR3 length: 13 residues. The CDR3 DNA reads TGTGCCAGCTCACGCGACCCCACAGATACGCAGTATTTT. Encoded protein: CASSRDPTDTQYF.

This clonotype was detected only a few times. The genes are TRBV2 and TRBJ2-7; 7 bases agree with TRBD1. Germline CDR1 reads SNHLY; CDR2 reads FYNNEI. This CDR3 spans 15 amino acids. With 6 bases clipped from V and 5 bases from J, the junction kept 13 bases outside the gene matches. The CDR3 here is CASRRDRDPVNEQYF. The CDR3 DNA follows: TGTGCCAGCAGACGCGACAGGGATCCTGTCAACGAGCAGTACTTC.

This clonotype was seen only a few times. The chain is built from TRBV6-2 or TRBV6-3 and TRBJ1-2, with 11 nucleotides matching TRBD1. V shed 6 bases, J shed 7 bases, and the junction held 10 bases outside the gene matches. This CDR3 has 15 residues. Germline V gene lookup returns CDR1 MNHEY and CDR2 SVGEGT. CDR3 coding DNA: TGTGCCAGCAGACCGACTGGACAGGGGGCGAGTGGCTACACCTTC. Amino acids: CASRPTGQGASGYTF.

Details on this clonotype: The junction and the germline gene differ at one end; a read error may be behind it. The chain is built from TRBV5-1 and TRBJ2-1; maybe TRBD2 (6 bases). This CDR3 region has 15 residues. In germline, CDR1 is SGHRS, CDR2 YFSETQ. The CDR3 sequence is CASRLDYSSYNEQFF. The CDR3 nucleotides are TGCGCCAGCAGGTTGGACTATAGTTCCTACAATGAGCAGTTCTTC.

The V and J genes are TRBV29-1 and TRBJ1-5, with 10 bases identical to TRBD1. The CDR3 loop spans 12 amino acids. V was clipped by 6 bases and J by 6 bases; unmatched bases: 2. The germline V gene has CDR1 SQVTM and CDR2 ANQGSEA. CDR3 sequence reads: CSVGDRGQPQHF. The CDR3 nucleotides read TGCAGCGTCGGGGACAGGGGTCAGCCCCAGCATTTT.

This chain uses TRBV19 with TRBJ2-3; either TRBD1 or TRBD2 may fit D (5 bases each). The germline V and J ends were trimmed by 3 bases and 0 bases, with 10 bases remaining between them. This CDR3 region has 15 residues. In germline, CDR1 is LNHDA, CDR2 SQIVND (reference sequence). CDR3 loop: CASSMGTTSTDTQYF. The CDR3 DNA is TGTGCCAGTAGTATGGGGACCACTAGCACAGATACGCAGTATTTT.

The rearrangement links TRBV6-5 to TRBJ1-6; D unclear. The CDR3 is made up of 13 amino acids. CDR1 is MNHEY, CDR2 SVGAGI, per germline. V was clipped by 2 bases and J by 6 bases, with 5 bases between them. As DNA, the CDR3 is TGTGCCAGCAGTTACGCCGGTAATTCACCCCTCCACTTT. As protein: CASSYAGNSPLHF.